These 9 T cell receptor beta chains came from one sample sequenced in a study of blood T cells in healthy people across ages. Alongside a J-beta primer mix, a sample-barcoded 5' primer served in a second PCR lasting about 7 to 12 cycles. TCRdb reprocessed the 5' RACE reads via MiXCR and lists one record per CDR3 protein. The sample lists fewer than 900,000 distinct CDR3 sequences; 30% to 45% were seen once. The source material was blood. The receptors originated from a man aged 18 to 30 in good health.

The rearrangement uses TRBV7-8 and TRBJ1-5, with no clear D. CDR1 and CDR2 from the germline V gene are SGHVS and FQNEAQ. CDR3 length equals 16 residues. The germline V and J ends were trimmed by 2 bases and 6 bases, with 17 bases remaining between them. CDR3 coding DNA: TGTGCCAGCAGCTTACCCGGGAACCACTGGGGTCAGCCCCAGCATTTT. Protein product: CASSLPGNHWGQPQHF.

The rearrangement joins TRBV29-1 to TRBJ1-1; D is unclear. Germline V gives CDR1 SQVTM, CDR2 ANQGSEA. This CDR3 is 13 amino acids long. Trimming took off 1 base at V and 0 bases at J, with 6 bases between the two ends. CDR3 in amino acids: CSVEGQMNTEAFF. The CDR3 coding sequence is TGCAGCGTTGAAGGGCAGATGAACACTGAAGCTTTCTTT.

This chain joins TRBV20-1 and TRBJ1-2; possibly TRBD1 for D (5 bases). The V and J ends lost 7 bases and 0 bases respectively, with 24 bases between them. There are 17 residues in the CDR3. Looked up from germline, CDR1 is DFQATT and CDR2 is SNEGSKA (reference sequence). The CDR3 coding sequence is TGCAGTGATAGGCGGGGGGGAGTAGGGTTAGCTAACTATGGCTACACCTTC. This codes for CSDRRGGVGLANYGYTF.

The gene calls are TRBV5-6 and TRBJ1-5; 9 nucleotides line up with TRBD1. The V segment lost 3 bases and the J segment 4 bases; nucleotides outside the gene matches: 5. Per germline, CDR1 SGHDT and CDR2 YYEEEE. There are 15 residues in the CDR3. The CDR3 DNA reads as TGTGCCAGCAGCTATGGGACAGGGAATAATCAGCCCCAGCATTTT. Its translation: CASSYGTGNNQPQHF.

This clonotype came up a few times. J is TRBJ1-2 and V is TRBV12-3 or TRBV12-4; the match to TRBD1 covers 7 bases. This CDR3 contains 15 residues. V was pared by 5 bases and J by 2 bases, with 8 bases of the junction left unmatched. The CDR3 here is CASSRPTGPNYGYTF. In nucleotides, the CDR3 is TGTGCCAGCAGTCGTCCGACAGGGCCCAACTATGGCTACACCTTC.

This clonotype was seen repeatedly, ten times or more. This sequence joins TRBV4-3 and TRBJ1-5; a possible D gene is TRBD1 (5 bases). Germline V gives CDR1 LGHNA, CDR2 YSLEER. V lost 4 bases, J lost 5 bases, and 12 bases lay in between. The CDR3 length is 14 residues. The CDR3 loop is CASSLRDGDQPQHF. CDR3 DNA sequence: TGCGCCAGCAGCCTCCGGGACGGCGATCAGCCCCAGCATTTT.

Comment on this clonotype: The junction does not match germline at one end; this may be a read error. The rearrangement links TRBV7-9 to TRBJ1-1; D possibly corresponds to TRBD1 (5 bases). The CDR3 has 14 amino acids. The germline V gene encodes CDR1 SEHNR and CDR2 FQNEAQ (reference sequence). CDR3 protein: CTSSPGRLNTEAFF. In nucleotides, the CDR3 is TGTACCAGCAGTCCGGGACGGTTGAACACTGAAGCTTTCTTT.

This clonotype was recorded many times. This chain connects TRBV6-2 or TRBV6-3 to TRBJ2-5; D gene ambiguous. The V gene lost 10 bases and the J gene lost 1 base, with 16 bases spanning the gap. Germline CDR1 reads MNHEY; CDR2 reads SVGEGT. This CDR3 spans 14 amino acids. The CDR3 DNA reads TGTGCCACCCTGGAGCCCCTTCGCCAAGAGACCCAGTACTTC. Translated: CATLEPLRQETQYF.

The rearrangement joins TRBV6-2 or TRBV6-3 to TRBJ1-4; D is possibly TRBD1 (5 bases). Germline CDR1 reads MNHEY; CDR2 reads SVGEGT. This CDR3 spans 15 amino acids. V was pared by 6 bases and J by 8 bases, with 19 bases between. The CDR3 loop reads CASRTGTHSREKLFF. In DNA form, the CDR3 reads TGTGCCAGCAGAACCGGGACGCATTCAAGAGAAAAACTGTTTTTT.